The entry that follows covers one T cell receptor beta chain sequence. Antigen unknown. TCRdb re-analysed the 5' RACE reads in MiXCR, keeping a single row per CDR3 protein. The top ten hold around 7% of the sample, which has about 540,000 distinct CDR3 sequences, roughly an eighth seen once. The record originates from a study of CD8 T cells in ankylosing spondylitis. General study points: Roughly 8 highly homologous variants made up a TCR beta motif that seemed to typify ankylosing spondylitis blood.

Germline CDR1 SQVTM, CDR2 ANQGSEA. CDR3 length: 13 amino acids. With 3 bases clipped from V and 4 bases from J, the junction kept 5 bases outside the gene matches. The chain combines TRBV29-1 with TRBJ1-2, with 7 positions matching TRBD1. This TCR was recovered from a male donor with ankylosing spondylitis. The sequenced sample was blood, either unsorted or a sorted T cell fraction (not recorded which). The CDR3 reads CSVESRGFYGYTF. In DNA form, the CDR3 reads TGCAGCGTTGAGAGCAGGGGGTTCTATGGCTACACCTTC.